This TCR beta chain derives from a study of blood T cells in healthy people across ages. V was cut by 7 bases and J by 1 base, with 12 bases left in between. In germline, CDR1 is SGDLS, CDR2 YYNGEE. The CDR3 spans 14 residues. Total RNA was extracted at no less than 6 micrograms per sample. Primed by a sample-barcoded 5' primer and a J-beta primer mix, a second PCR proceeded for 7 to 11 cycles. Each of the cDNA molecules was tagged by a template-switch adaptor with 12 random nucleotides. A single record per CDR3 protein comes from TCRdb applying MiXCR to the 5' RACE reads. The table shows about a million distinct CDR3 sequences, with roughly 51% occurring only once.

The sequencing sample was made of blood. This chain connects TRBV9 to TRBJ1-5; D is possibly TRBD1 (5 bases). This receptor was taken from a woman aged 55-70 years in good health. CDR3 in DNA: TGTGCCAGCGGACTCGGGGGGAGCAATCAGCCCCAGCATTTT. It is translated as CASGLGGSNQPQHF.